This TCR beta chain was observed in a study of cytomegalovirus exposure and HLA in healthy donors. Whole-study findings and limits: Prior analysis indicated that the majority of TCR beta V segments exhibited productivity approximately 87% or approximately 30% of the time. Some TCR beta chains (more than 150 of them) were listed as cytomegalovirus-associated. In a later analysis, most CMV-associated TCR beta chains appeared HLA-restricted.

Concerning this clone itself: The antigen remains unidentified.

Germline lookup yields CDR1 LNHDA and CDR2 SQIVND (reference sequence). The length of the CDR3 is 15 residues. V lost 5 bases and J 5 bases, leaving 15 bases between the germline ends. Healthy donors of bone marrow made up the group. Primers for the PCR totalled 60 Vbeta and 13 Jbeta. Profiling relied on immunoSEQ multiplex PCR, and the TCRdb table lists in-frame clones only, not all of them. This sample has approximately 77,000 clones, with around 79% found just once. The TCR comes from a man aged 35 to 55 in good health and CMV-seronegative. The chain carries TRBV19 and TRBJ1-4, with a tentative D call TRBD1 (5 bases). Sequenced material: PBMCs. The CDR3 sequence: CASSSGTVKNEKLFF. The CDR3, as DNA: TGTGCCAGTAGTTCCGGGACTGTCAAGAATGAAAAACTGTTTTTT.